What follows is one T cell receptor beta chain and its context. This sample was taken from a study of blood T cell repertoires in COVID-19. Study information: Sample material is recorded as cDNA or gDNA derived from T cells, B-cell-depleted T cells, or PBMCs.

Living in about two dozen US areas, the participants were between about 18 and 100 years of age. Germline-derived CDR1 and CDR2 are MDHEN and SYDVKM. The CDR3 is 12 residues long. Source study methods: Nucleated cell counts were estimated from reference gene primer amplification. Measured with immunoSEQ multiplex PCR; TCRdb has only the in-frame clones, and not every one. That table furnishes V, J and clone size, whereas the DNA furnished D and trimming. There are some 400,000 clones in the sample; around 87% occur only once, and about 1.5% lies in the top ten. Input material: PBMCs or T cells enriched from blood (not recorded which). The rearrangement uses TRBV28 and TRBJ1-3; a possible D gene is TRBD1 (6 bases). The receptor was isolated from a man aged 25-40 years who had recovered from COVID-19. The CDR3 DNA reads as TGTGCTATAGGGGGTTCTGGAAACACCATATATTTT. Translating gives CAIGGSGNTIYF.